What follows describes a single T cell receptor beta chain. The antigen is unknown. The sample comes from a study of cytomegalovirus exposure and HLA in healthy donors. In the study overall: The same platform as the approximately 670 first-cohort repertoires was used for the roughly 130 validation repertoires, a later analysis reported. Whole-study results and caveats: First-cohort TCR clusters were later found to tend to co-occur in the roughly 130 validation repertoires. The study labeled 164 TCR beta chains cytomegalovirus-associated.

Produced via immunoSEQ multiplex PCR; TCRdb's table is partial and in-frame only. The sample yields a few hundred thousand clones, about 88% seen once. The material sequenced was PBMCs. This clonotype was obtained from a man aged 18 to 29 in good health and CMV-seropositive.

The CDR3 coding sequence is TGTGCCAGCAGTCCAGGGACTAGCACAGATACGCAGTATTTT. The encoded protein is CASSPGTSTDTQYF. V gene TRBV6-5 combines with J gene TRBJ2-3, with D tentatively TRBD2 (6 bases). The V end was cut by 5 bases, the J end by 0 bases, with 9 bases between. CDR1 is MNHEY and CDR2 is SVGAGI in the germline V gene. The CDR3 spans 14 residues.